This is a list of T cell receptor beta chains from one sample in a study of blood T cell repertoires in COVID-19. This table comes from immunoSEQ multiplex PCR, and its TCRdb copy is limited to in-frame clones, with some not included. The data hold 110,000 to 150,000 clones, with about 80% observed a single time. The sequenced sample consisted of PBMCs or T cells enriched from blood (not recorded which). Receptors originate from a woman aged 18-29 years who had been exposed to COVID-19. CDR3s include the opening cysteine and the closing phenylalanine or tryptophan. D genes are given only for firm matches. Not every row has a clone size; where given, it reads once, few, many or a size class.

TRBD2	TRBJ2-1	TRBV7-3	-	TGTGCCAGCAGCTTGGGCGGGAGGGCCGATGAGCAGTTCTTC	CASSLGGRADEQFF
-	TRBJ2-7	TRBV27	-	TGTGCCAGCAGTTTTTACCAGGGGTCCTACGAGCAGTACTTC	CASSFYQGSYEQYF
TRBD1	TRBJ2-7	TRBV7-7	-	TGTGCCAGCAGCGAGCGCCGGCCCGGGACAGGGACCTACGAGCAGTACTTC	CASSERRPGTGTYEQYF
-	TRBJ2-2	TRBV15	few	TGTGCCACCAGCCAGAGGCGGGACTCGAACACCGGGGAGCTGTTTTTT	CATSQRRDSNTGELFF
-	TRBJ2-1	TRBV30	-	TGTGCCTGCCTCCCCTGGGCCAATGAGCAGTTCTTC	CACLPWANEQFF
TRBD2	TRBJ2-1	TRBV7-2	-	TGTGCCAGAACGAACAACGCCGGGACTAGCGGGGGTCGGATAGTCTTC	CARTNNAGTSGGRIVF
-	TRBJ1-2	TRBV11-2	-	TGTGCCAGCAGCTTAGTGACAGCTAACTATGGCTACACCTTC	CASSLVTANYGYTF
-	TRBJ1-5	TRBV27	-	TGTGCCAGCAGCAAACAGGGAAGCAATCAGCCCCAGCATTTT	CASSKQGSNQPQHF
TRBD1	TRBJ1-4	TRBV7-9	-	TGTGCCAGCAGCGGAATACAGGGGAAGAATGAAAAACTGTTTTTT	CASSGIQGKNEKLFF
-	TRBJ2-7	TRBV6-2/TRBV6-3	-	TGTGCCAGCAGTTACGCGTACGAGCAGTACTTC	CASSYAYEQYF
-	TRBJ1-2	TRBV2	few	TGTGCCAGCAGTGCTGCGTTCGCTAACTATGGCTACACCTTC	CASSAAFANYGYTF
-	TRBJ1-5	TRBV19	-	TGTGCCAGTAGTATCCTTGGGGCAGGGGATAATCAGCCCCAGCATTTT	CASSILGAGDNQPQHF
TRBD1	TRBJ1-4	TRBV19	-	TGTGCCAGTAGTTTATCCGGGACAGGGATTGAAAAACTGTTTTTT	CASSLSGTGIEKLFF
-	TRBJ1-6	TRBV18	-	TGTGCCAGCTCATCGCATAGGGGGAATTCACCCCTCCACTTT	CASSSHRGNSPLHF
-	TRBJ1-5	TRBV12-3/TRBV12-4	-	TGTGCCAGCAGTCTAAACAGAAATCAGCCCCAGCATTTT	CASSLNRNQPQHF
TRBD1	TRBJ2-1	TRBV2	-	TGTGCCAGCAGCCTGAGGGGGACAGCGAACAATGAGCAGTTCTTC	CASSLRGTANNEQFF
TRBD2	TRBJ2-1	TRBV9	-	TGTGCCAGCAGCGTACGTCTAGCGGGACCCAATGAGCAGTTCTTC	CASSVRLAGPNEQFF
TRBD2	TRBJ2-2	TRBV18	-	TGTGCCAGCTCAGCAAGAATGGCGGGAGGGCCGGACACCGGGGAGCTGTTTTTT	CASSARMAGGPDTGELFF
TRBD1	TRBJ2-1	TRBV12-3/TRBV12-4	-	TGTGCCACGGGACAGGCCTACAATGAGCAGTTCTTC	CATGQAYNEQFF
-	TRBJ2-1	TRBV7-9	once	TGTGCCAGCAGCTTTAGGGGCAGCCAACTACTCTACAATGAGCAGTTCTTC	CASSFRGSQLLYNEQFF
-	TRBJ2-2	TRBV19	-	TGTGCCACCCGGGGTTACACCGGGGAGCTGTTTTTT	CATRGYTGELFF
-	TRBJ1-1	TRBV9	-	TGTGCCAGCAGCGGCAGTAGGGGGACCACTGAAGCTTTCTTT	CASSGSRGTTEAFF
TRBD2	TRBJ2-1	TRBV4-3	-	TGCGCCAGCAGCCCCGCGCCTCTGGGCGAGCGGGGTAATGAGCAGTTCTTC	CASSPAPLGERGNEQFF
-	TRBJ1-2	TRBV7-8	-	TGTGCCAGCAGCTCCGAAAACGCCCAGCGTTCCTGGAGCTACACCTTC	CASSSENAQRSWSYTF
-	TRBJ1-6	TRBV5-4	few	TGTGCCAGCAGGTTAGAGGCTAATTCACCCCTCCACTTT	CASRLEANSPLHF
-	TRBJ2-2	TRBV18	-	TGTGCCAGCTCGTATCTTAGCGGGAACACCGGGGAGCTGTTTTTT	CASSYLSGNTGELFF